This T cell receptor beta chain was sequenced in a study of T cell responses to AZD1222 COVID-19 vaccine. Germline CDR1 and CDR2: LGHNA and YNFKEQ. Trimming shortened V by 0 bases and J by 9 bases, and 14 bases separated the two germline ends. CDR3 length: 14 amino acids. This table comes from immunoSEQ multiplex PCR, and its TCRdb copy is limited to in-frame clones, with some not included. The repertoire holds 70,000 to 95,000 clones, with about 93% as singletons. The TCR comes from an adult who received the AZD1222 COVID-19 vaccine. The specimen was peripheral blood, collected 28 days after the second AZD1222 dose. The gene calls are TRBV4-2 and TRBJ1-1; D gene unclear. This chain's CDR3 is CASSQDDRTSQAFF. The CDR3 coding sequence is TGTGCCAGCAGCCAAGACGATCGGACTTCTCAAGCTTTCTTT.